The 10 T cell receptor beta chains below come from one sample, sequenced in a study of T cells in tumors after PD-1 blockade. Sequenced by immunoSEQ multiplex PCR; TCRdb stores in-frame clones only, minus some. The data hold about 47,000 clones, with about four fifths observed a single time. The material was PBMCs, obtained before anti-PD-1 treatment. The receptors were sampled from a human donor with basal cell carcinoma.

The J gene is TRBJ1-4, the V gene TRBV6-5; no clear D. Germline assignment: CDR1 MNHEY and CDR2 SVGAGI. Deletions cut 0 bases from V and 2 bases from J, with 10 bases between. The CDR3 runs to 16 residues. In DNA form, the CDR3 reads TGTGCCAGCAGTTACTCGTGGGGTGAGACTAATGAAAAACTGTTTTTT. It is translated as CASSYSWGETNEKLFF.

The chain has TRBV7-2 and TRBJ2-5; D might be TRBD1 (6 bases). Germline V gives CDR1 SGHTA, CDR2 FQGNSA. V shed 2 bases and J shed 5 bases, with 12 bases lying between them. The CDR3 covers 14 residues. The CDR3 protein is CASSLNTGLETQYF. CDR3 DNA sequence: TGTGCCAGCAGCTTAAATACAGGGTTGGAGACCCAGTACTTC.

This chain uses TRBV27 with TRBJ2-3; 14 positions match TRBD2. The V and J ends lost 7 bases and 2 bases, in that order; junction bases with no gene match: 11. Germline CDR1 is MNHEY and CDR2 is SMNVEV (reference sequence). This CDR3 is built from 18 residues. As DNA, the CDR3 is TGTGCCAGCACCTCCTTGGGACTAGCGGGGGCACACACAGATACGCAGTATTTT. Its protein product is CASTSLGLAGAHTDTQYF.

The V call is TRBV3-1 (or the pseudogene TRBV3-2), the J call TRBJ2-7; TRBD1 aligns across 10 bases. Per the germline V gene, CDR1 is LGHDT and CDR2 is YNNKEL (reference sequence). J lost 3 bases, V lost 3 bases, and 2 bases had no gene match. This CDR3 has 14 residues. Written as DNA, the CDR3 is TGTGCCAGCAGCCAGGGACAGGGGTTCTACGAGCAGTACTTC. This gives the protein CASSQGQGFYEQYF.

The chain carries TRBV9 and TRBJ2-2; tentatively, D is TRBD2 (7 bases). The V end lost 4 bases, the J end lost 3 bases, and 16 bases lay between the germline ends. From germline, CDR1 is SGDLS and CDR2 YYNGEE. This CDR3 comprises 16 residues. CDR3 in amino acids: CASSPHGGRDTGELFF. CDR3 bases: TGTGCCAGCAGCCCCCACGGGGGGCGAGACACCGGGGAGCTGTTTTTT.

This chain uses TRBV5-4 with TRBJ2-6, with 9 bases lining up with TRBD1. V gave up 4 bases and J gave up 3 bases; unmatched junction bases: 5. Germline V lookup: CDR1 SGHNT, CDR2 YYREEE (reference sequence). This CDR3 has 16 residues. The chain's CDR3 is CASSPGTGSGANVLTF. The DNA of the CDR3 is TGTGCCAGCAGCCCCGGGACAGGGAGTGGGGCCAACGTCCTGACTTTC.

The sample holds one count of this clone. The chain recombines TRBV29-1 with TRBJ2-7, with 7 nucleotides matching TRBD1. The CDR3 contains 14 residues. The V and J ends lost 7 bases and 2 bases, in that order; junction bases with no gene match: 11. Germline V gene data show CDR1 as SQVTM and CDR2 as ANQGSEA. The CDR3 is CSAKTGDRPYEQYF. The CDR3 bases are TGCAGCGCAAAAACAGGGGACCGTCCCTACGAGCAGTACTTC.

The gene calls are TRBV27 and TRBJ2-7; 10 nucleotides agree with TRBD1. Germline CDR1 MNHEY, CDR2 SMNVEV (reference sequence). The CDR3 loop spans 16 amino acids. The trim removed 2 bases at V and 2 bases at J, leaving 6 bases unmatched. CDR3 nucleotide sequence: TGTGCCAGCAGTTTAAAGGGACAGGGGAACCCCTACGAGCAGTACTTC. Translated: CASSLKGQGNPYEQYF.

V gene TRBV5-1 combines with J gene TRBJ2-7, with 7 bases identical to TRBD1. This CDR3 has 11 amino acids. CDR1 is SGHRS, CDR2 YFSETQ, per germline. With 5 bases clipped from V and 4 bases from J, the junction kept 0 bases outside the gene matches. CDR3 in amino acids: CASRTGYEQYF. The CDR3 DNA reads TGCGCCAGCAGGACAGGGTACGAGCAGTACTTC. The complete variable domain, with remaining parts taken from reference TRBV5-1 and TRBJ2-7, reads KAGVTQTPRYLIKTRGQQVTLSCSPISGHRSVSWYQQTPGQGLQFLFEYFSETQRNKGNFPGRFSGRQFSNSRSEMNVSTLELGDSALYLCASRTGYEQYFGPGTRLTVT.

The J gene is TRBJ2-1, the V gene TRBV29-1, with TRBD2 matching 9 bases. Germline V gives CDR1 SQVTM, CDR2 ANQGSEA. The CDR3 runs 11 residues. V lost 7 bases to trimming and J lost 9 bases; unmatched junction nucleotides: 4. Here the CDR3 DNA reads TGCAGCGCGATTAGCGGGAGTGAGCAGTTCTTC. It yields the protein CSAISGSEQFF.